These 17 T cell receptor beta chains share one sample of origin, sequenced in a study of blood T cell repertoires in COVID-19. Only in-frame clones appear in the TCRdb table, and some are missing; sequencing was by immunoSEQ multiplex PCR. The data show hundreds of thousands of clones, roughly nine tenths seen once. The sample was PBMCs or T cells enriched from blood (not recorded which). The receptors come from a woman aged 60-75 years who had recovered from COVID-19.

The gene calls are TRBV5-4 and TRBJ1-2, with unresolved D. The V end was cut by 1 base, the J end by 0 bases, with 7 bases between. The CDR3 extends over 14 amino acids. Looked up from germline, CDR1 is SGHNT and CDR2 is YYREEE (reference sequence). CDR3 residues: CASSLPETNYGYTF. In DNA, the CDR3 is TGTGCCAGCAGCTTGCCAGAAACTAACTATGGCTACACCTTC.

The chain uses TRBV2 and TRBJ2-1; 7 bases line up with TRBD2. Per germline, CDR1 SNHLY and CDR2 FYNNEI. This CDR3 spans 15 amino acids. Trimming removed 0 bases from V and 6 bases from J; junction bases left unmatched: 5. CDR3 bases: TGTGCCAGCAGTGAAGCTTCAGGGAGGGGCAATGAGCAGTTCTTC. Encoded protein: CASSEASGRGNEQFF.

This rearrangement joins TRBV7-2 to TRBJ2-5; 7 nucleotides match TRBD1. Germline-derived CDR1 and CDR2 are SGHTA and FQGNSA. With 3 bases clipped from V and 0 bases from J, the junction kept 1 base outside the gene matches. This CDR3 is built from 14 residues. The CDR3, as DNA: TGTGCCAGCAGCTTGACAGGGTACCAAGAGACCCAGTACTTC. Translating it yields CASSLTGYQETQYF.

V and J are TRBV5-1 and TRBJ2-1, with D unresolved. The CDR3 runs 15 residues. With 2 bases removed from V and 0 bases from J, the gap between germline ends came to 9 bases. CDR1 and CDR2 (germline): SGHRS, YFSETQ. CDR3 loop: CASSFTYSSYNEQFF. The CDR3 region has the DNA TGCGCCAGCAGCTTTACTTACAGCTCCTACAATGAGCAGTTCTTC.

This sequence joins TRBV4-1 and TRBJ2-1, with D possibly TRBD2 on 6 matching bases. The CDR3 has 13 residues. Trimming removed 2 bases at V and 6 bases at J, with 8 bases between. Germline CDR1 is MGHRA and CDR2 is YSYEKL. The chain's CDR3 is CASSQQRVNEQFF. CDR3 coding DNA: TGCGCCAGCAGCCAACAGCGGGTCAATGAGCAGTTCTTC.

The chain carries TRBV9 and TRBJ1-4; D ambiguous. The V end was cut by 4 bases, the J end by 7 bases, with 17 bases between. Looked up from germline, CDR1 is SGDLS and CDR2 is YYNGEE. The CDR3 length is 15 residues. The CDR3 region is CASSTRGERGEKLFF. CDR3 nucleotide sequence: TGTGCCAGCAGCACCCGTGGGGAGAGAGGTGAAAAACTGTTTTTT. Full variable domain (outside the CDR3, taken from reference TRBV9 and TRBJ1-4): DSGVTQTPKHLITATGQRVTLRCSPRSGDLSVYWYQQSLDQGLQFLIQYYNGEERAKGNILERFSAQQFPDLHSELNLSSLELGDSALYFCASSTRGERGEKLFFGSGTQLSVL.

The chain combines TRBV6-5 with TRBJ2-7; TRBD1 is a possible D gene (6 bases). This CDR3 contains 14 residues. V was cut by 9 bases and J by 3 bases, with 18 bases left in between. Germline V gene lookup returns CDR1 MNHEY and CDR2 SVGAGI. The DNA for the CDR3 is TGTGCCAGTAGGATCTCCACAGGGTTCTACGAGCAGTACTTC. Encoded protein: CASRISTGFYEQYF.

This clone has a single count. The CDR3 here is CASSHDSNYGYTF. CDR3 bases: TGCGCCAGCAGCCACGACAGTAACTATGGCTACACCTTC. This chain uses TRBV5-1 with TRBJ1-2; D perhaps matches TRBD1 (5 bases). Germline CDR1 and CDR2: SGHRS and YFSETQ. The CDR3 loop spans 13 amino acids. V shed 4 bases and J shed 1 base, with 8 bases lying between them.

This chain uses TRBV3-1 (or the pseudogene TRBV3-2) with TRBJ2-2; 7 nucleotides match TRBD2. V was pared by 0 bases and J by 1 base, with 2 bases of the junction left unmatched. Germline CDR1 and CDR2: LGHDT and YNNKEL (reference sequence). CDR3 length: 16 residues. This CDR3 is CASSQDRGGNTGELFF. CDR3 nucleotides: TGTGCCAGCAGCCAAGACCGCGGGGGGAACACCGGGGAGCTGTTTTTT.

V is TRBV4-2 and J is TRBJ2-7; tentatively, D is TRBD1 (6 bases). Germline loops: CDR1 LGHNA, CDR2 YNFKEQ. The CDR3 spans 15 residues. V lost 1 base, J lost 2 bases, and 12 bases lay in between. The CDR3 loop is CASSQGTDRTYEQYF. As DNA, the CDR3 is TGTGCCAGCAGCCAAGGGACAGATAGAACCTACGAGCAGTACTTC.

The sample holds a few counts of this clone. This chain connects TRBV3-1 (or the pseudogene TRBV3-2) to TRBJ1-1; weak D call: TRBD1 (6 bases). The CDR3 runs to 14 residues. V was clipped by 3 bases and J by 4 bases, with 12 bases between them. Germline-derived CDR1 and CDR2 are LGHDT and YNNKEL (reference sequence). The chain's CDR3 is CASSQSGAGTEAFF. The CDR3 DNA sequence: TGTGCCAGCAGCCAGTCAGGGGCAGGCACTGAAGCTTTCTTT.

This chain joins TRBV5-5 and TRBJ2-7; D perhaps matches TRBD1 (6 bases). The V and J ends lost 4 bases and 4 bases respectively, with 9 bases between them. CDR1 is SGHKS, CDR2 YYEKEE, per germline (reference sequence). The CDR3 has 12 residues. Here the CDR3 DNA reads TGTGCCAGCAGCCCGCAGGGGTACGAGCAGTACGTC. Amino acids: CASSPQGYEQYV.

This chain connects TRBV12-3 or TRBV12-4 to TRBJ2-7; no firm D call. The CDR3 is made up of 12 amino acids. V lost 5 bases to trimming and J lost 3 bases, with 8 bases between them. CDR3 region: CASSPLGYEQYF. The CDR3 DNA sequence: TGTGCCAGCAGTCCCCTAGGCTACGAGCAGTACTTC.

The chain combines TRBV7-2 with TRBJ2-2; no clear D. CDR1 and CDR2 (germline): SGHTA, FQGNSA. The germline V and J ends were trimmed by 0 bases and 5 bases, with 10 bases remaining between them. This CDR3 contains 15 residues. The chain's CDR3 is CASSLAALGTGELFF. CDR3 bases: TGTGCCAGCAGCTTAGCTGCGCTCGGTACCGGGGAGCTGTTTTTT.

The V and J genes are TRBV2 and TRBJ1-2; D gene unclear. With 2 bases removed from V and 2 bases from J, the gap between germline ends came to 12 bases. Germline CDR1 SNHLY, CDR2 FYNNEI. This CDR3 has 15 amino acids. In DNA, the CDR3 is TGTGCCAGCAGTGAAAAGCAGGTACTCAACTATGGCTACACCTTC. Its translation: CASSEKQVLNYGYTF.

The rearrangement joins TRBV2 to TRBJ2-7; D is unclear. The CDR3 runs 12 residues. Germline lookup yields CDR1 SNHLY and CDR2 FYNNEI. V was shortened by 4 bases and J by 3 bases, with 7 bases between the two germline ends. In nucleotides, the CDR3 is TGTGCCAGCAGTGTCCTCAGCTACGAGCAGTACTTC. Amino acids: CASSVLSYEQYF.

The rearrangement uses TRBV2 and TRBJ2-2, with TRBD1 matching over 9 bases. Losses at the gene ends were 6 bases for V and 2 bases for J; bases not matched to a gene: 10. This CDR3 has 17 amino acids. Germline assignment: CDR1 SNHLY and CDR2 FYNNEI. Here the CDR3 reads CASRRYGQGSNTGELFF. The CDR3 DNA reads TGTGCCAGCAGACGATATGGACAGGGGAGTAACACCGGGGAGCTGTTTTTT.